The next 7 T cell receptor beta chains were all read from a single sample in a study of blood T cells in healthy people across ages. A second about 6 to 12 cycle PCR used barcoded and J-beta primers. TCRdb recomputed calls from the 5' RACE reads with MiXCR, one row per CDR3 protein. The sample comprises some 640,000 distinct CDR3 sequences, around 45% of which are singletons, and roughly 34% rests with the top ten. Source material: blood. These receptors were obtained from a woman in her sixties or seventies in good health.

This chain links TRBV4-3 with TRBJ2-1; 8 bases are shared with TRBD1. The J call is in doubt because the DNA end fits TRBJ2-7 better. Germline CDR1 reads LGHNA; CDR2 reads YSLEER. The CDR3 runs 16 residues. The CDR3, as DNA: TGCGCCAGCAGCCACCGACAGGGGCTTACCTACAATGAGCAGTACTTC. Translating gives CASSHRQGLTYNEQYF.

This clonotype was counted between two and nine times. The chain is built from TRBV6-2 or TRBV6-3 and TRBJ2-7, with TRBD1 matching 8 bases. Germline CDR1 reads MNHEY; CDR2 reads SVGEGT. V was pared by 7 bases and J by 7 bases, with 12 bases of the junction left unmatched. This CDR3 is 14 amino acids long. CDR3: CASTQDRGVREQYF. The CDR3 DNA reads TGTGCCAGCACCCAAGACAGGGGAGTACGGGAGCAGTACTTC.

About this clonotype itself: Its ends do not fully match the called genes, so a read error is possible. This chain's CDR3 is CTSSLARDDEQFF. The CDR3 bases are TGTACCAGCAGCTTAGCTCGGGATGATGAGCAGTTCTTC. V and J are TRBV7-9 and TRBJ2-1; perhaps TRBD2 as D (5 bases). This CDR3 has 13 residues. Germline CDR1 SEHNR, CDR2 FQNEAQ (reference sequence).

This rearrangement joins TRBV10-3 to TRBJ1-1, with 9 bases fitting TRBD1. The V gene's germline CDR1 is ENHRY and CDR2 SYGVKD. The CDR3 runs to 18 residues. The V gene end was trimmed by 8 bases and the J gene end by 2 bases; junction bases not matched to a gene: 18. CDR3 sequence: CAIGSTYLQGAFNTEAFF. The CDR3 bases are TGTGCCATCGGGTCAACGTATCTACAGGGGGCTTTTAACACTGAAGCTTTCTTT.

The chain carries TRBV6-1 and TRBJ2-7; 8 positions agree with TRBD2. V trimming: 1 base; J trimming: 1 base; junction bases outside the gene matches: 3. CDR1 is MNHNS and CDR2 is SASEGT in the germline V gene. The CDR3 sequence is 15 residues long. The CDR3: CASSEEVAGSYEQYF. CDR3 sequence (DNA): TGTGCCAGCAGTGAAGAAGTAGCGGGGTCCTACGAGCAGTACTTC.

Note on this clonotype: At one end, the junction sequence differs from germline, possibly due to a read error. The chain carries TRBV7-2 and TRBJ2-1; 9 bases line up with TRBD2. CDR1 is SGHTA, CDR2 FQGNSA, per germline. CDR3 length: 15 amino acids. DNA of the CDR3: TGTGCCAGCAGCCTAGCGGGACTAGAGAACAATGAGCAGTTCTTC. As protein: CASSLAGLENNEQFF.

CDR3 amino acids: CASSLVLSQPEQFF. CDR3 bases: TGCGCCAGCAGCTTGGTCCTCAGCCAACCAGAGCAGTTCTTC. The rearrangement joins TRBV5-1 to TRBJ2-1, with D unclear. Germline V gene sequence: CDR1 SGHRS, CDR2 YFSETQ. This CDR3 has 14 residues. Between the trimmed V and J ends, which lost 0 bases and 10 bases, there was a span of 14 bases.